This TCR beta chain was captured by sequencing in a study of shared clonotypes between healthy human individuals (TCRdb year 2020). Regarding the research as a whole: A few men and a couple of women, aged 18 to 49 years, made up the cohort. To estimate repertoire size and how much clonotype sharing occurs between individuals, the study deeply sequenced the blood TCR repertoires of roughly 5 healthy adults. To increase sequencing depth and limit assay-specific biases, TCR repertoire library preparation and sequencing were carried out by different laboratories using diverse techniques. Per donor, three plates each were used for CD4 naive and CD4 memory, two for CD8 naive, and one for CD8 memory. Each donor's leukapheresis produced roughly between roughly 0.85 and 10 billion PBMCs.

Of note for this clone: Its antigen is currently not known. Base qualities are not provided; no much larger clone lies one nucleotide away.

Healthy HIV-negative adults with no recently reported acute infections or vaccinations were included as donors. Every donor was a Caucasian adult residing in Nashville, Tennessee, USA. CD4+ T cells were enriched by magnetic negative selection, after which naive cells were positively selected on CD45RA and the negative fraction was taken as the memory subset. After blood collection by leukapheresis, PBMCs were isolated using Ficoll-Histopaque density gradient centrifugation and then cryopreserved in the vapor phase of liquid nitrogen. Analytical flow cytometry was used to check the purity and quantity of each magnetically sorted T cell population. Genomic DNA was isolated from every sorted fraction and measured by UV absorbance on a Nanodrop 2000c. Using the deep immunoSEQ assay, multiplex PCR amplified TCR CDR3 regions from genomic DNA. Extracted genomic DNA from each cell subset was spread evenly across all wells of several immunoSEQ 96-well plates, with each plate serving as a replicate. For sorted subsets, 200 to 250 ng genomic DNA, equal to about 30,000 T cell genomes, was loaded into each replicate PCR. Purified libraries were measured with a Qubit 3.0 fluorometer, size-checked on a Bioanalyzer 2100, and measured again with the KAPA Library Quantification kit. Every immunoSEQ 96-well plate was sequenced on a separate single-read 150-cycle Illumina NextSeq 550 flow cell. The authors processed their data as follows. Because the immunoSEQ output held only junctional sequences and lacked quality scores, the filtering could not match the filtering applied to full-length reads. Sequences were annotated with PyIR, a Python wrapper for IgBLAST v1.9, using IMGT germline references to assign V/J genes and CDR3. Any read was removed if the V/J assignment was weak (E-value above 1e-6), the CDR3 was missing, or the read contained stop codons, out-of-frame junctions, or ambiguous translated residues. A V3J clonotype was defined by an identical inferred V gene, J gene, and CDR3 amino acid sequence. The percentage overlap between two repertoires was calculated by dividing the number of shared unique clonotypes by the size of the smaller repertoire. Repertoire richness was assessed with RTK rarefaction, the Chao1 estimator, and Recon v2.1 estimates of unobserved clonotypes. Generation probabilities were computed with OLGA for all TCRbeta clonotypes obtained by the gDNA method from a few donors. This is the immuneACCESS table as TCRdb keeps it, with only in-frame sequences that have V and J called. A part of the clones is gone; compared with another copy, unresolved V genes explain less than half, and the rest is unexplained. V and J calls and clone size come straight from that table; D and trimming were deduced from the DNA. Recorded for this sample are about 1.5 million clones; approximately 98% of them occurred a single time. In total, the top ten clones hold around 0.45% of the sample.

Taken from the germline V gene, the CDR1 and CDR2 loops are MDHEN and SYDVKM. The germline ends are 16 bases apart after V is trimmed by 6 bases and J by 1 base. The CDR3 runs 15 residues from the cysteine to the phenylalanine. Solely the CDR3 DNA is kept, with 45 bases framed from the first base. The investigation overall reported the following: Incomplete sequencing was indicated by rarefaction of sorted-subset datasets, despite the large sequencing depth. Compared with non-shared clonotypes, the clonotypes found in all four sorted-subset donors had higher generation probabilities. Pairwise subsampling led to the expectation that sequencing depth would affect the degree of clonotype sharing among donors. Naive subsets generally had larger estimated clonotype richness than memory subsets did. Across a handful of donors, 4.5% to 6.5% of naive CD4, over 3% of naive CD8, roughly 2.3% of memory CD4, and about 0.4% of memory CD8 clonotypes were shared. Sampling was limited to blood, and TCR repertoires in tissue likely differ from TCR repertoires in blood. The genetic and exposure-history diversity represented was limited by the small number of donors.

Sequencing used naive CD4+ T cells sorted from blood. This sample's cell subset or site label indicates: CD45RA+ positively selected. The chain is assembled from TRBV28 and TRBJ2-7; the D region possibly corresponds to TRBD1 (5 bases align). The clonotype was recovered from a young man in good health. The nucleotide sequence is TGTGCCAGCAGCTCAGGGTTTATCCGATCCTACGAGCAGTACTTC. This yields the protein CASSSGFIRSYEQYF.